The 21 T cell receptor beta chains below were found in one sample sequenced in a study of tissue T cells after allogeneic stem cell transplantation. The protocol was immunoSEQ multiplex PCR, while the TCRdb copy is restricted to in-frame clones and leaves out a portion. The sample contains some 25,000 clones, more than 80% of which appear only once. The sequences come from blood, collected before transplantation. These receptors came from a male donor at least 60 years old who later had graft-versus-host disease after an allogeneic stem cell transplant.

The rearrangement joins TRBV5-1 to TRBJ2-1, with 10 bases aligning to TRBD1. The CDR3 contains 15 residues. The junction had 4 bases not matched to a gene; V was cut back by 3 bases and J by 4 bases. Germline V lookup: CDR1 SGHRS, CDR2 YFSETQ. For the CDR3, the DNA is TGCGCCAGCAGCTCCCCGGGACAGGGGTACAATGAGCAGTTCTTC. Translated: CASSSPGQGYNEQFF.

The CDR3 DNA is TGTGGGGTAGGGCCTCTGGGCCCCGGGGAGCTGTTTTTT. Protein product: CGVGPLGPGELFF. V gene TRBV6-5 combines with J gene TRBJ2-2; D is unresolved. From germline, CDR1 is MNHEY and CDR2 SVGAGI. The CDR3 runs to 13 residues.

The chain links TRBV11-2 to TRBJ2-3, with TRBD1 identical over 9 bases. The CDR3 totals 16 residues. Trimming at V came to 4 bases and at J to 3 bases, leaving 8 bases not matched to a gene. Germline CDR1 is SGHAT and CDR2 is FQNNGV. The CDR3: CASSSLQGAGTDTQYF. CDR3 DNA sequence: TGTGCCAGCAGCTCCCTACAGGGGGCTGGTACAGATACGCAGTATTTT.

Concerning this clone: Other nucleotide sequences in the sample specify the same CDR3. The chain recombines TRBV3-1 (or the pseudogene TRBV3-2) with TRBJ2-2; either TRBD1 or TRBD2 may supply D (6 bases each). Per germline, CDR1 LGHDT and CDR2 YNNKEL (reference sequence). The CDR3 loop spans 16 amino acids. Trimming shortened V by 3 bases and J by 2 bases, and 13 bases separated the two germline ends. CDR3 sequence: CASSQRGGGNTGELFF. Written as DNA, the CDR3 is TGTGCCAGCAGCCAGCGAGGAGGGGGAAACACCGGGGAGCTGTTTTTT.

This chain uses TRBV20-1 with TRBJ1-1; D gene ambiguous. V gave up 3 bases and J gave up 1 base, with 3 bases separating them. The V gene's germline CDR1 is DFQATT and CDR2 SNEGSKA (reference sequence). This CDR3 contains 11 residues. The DNA for the CDR3 is TGCAGTGCTAGTGAGAACACTGAAGCTTTCTTT. This encodes CSASENTEAFF.

V is TRBV5-1 and J is TRBJ2-7, with TRBD2 matching 13 bases. Germline V lookup: CDR1 SGHRS, CDR2 YFSETQ. The CDR3 contains 17 residues. After removal of 4 bases from V and 4 bases from J, the junction contained 11 bases not matched to a gene. CDR3 residues: CASSPTTSGRAQYEQYF. CDR3 in DNA: TGCGCCAGCAGCCCGACCACTAGCGGGAGGGCCCAGTACGAGCAGTACTTC.

The rearrangement joins TRBV21-1 to TRBJ2-7; the table's D call TRBD1 went unverified against the DNA. TRBV21-1 represents a pseudogene. The CDR3 spans 19 residues. CDR3 sequence reads: CASGHLQYPLETSFYEQYF. The CDR3 DNA reads as TGTGCCAGCGGGCACCTTCAATACCCTCTCGAGACGTCCTTCTACGAGCAGTACTTC.

Here the CDR3 reads CASSSQGSPKETQYF. CDR3 nucleotide sequence: TGTGCCAGCAGCTCACAGGGGAGCCCGAAAGAGACCCAGTACTTC. The chain joins TRBV11-2 to TRBJ2-5; 7 bases map to TRBD1. Per germline, CDR1 SGHAT and CDR2 FQNNGV. The J segment lost 3 bases and the V segment lost 4 bases, leaving 8 bases of the junction unmatched. This CDR3 is built from 15 residues.

This chain joins TRBV9 and TRBJ1-1; possibly TRBD1 for D (6 bases). Trimming removed 4 bases at V and 1 base at J, with 14 bases between. The CDR3 runs to 15 residues. CDR1 is SGDLS, CDR2 YYNGEE, per germline. The CDR3 sequence is CASSSRGGGNTEAFF. Written as DNA, the CDR3 is TGTGCCAGCAGCTCCCGAGGGGGGGGGAACACTGAAGCTTTCTTT.

The J gene is TRBJ1-1, the V gene TRBV5-1; no firm D call. Trimming took off 3 bases at V and 2 bases at J, with 17 bases between the two ends. The CDR3 is 16 amino acids. Germline CDR1 is SGHRS and CDR2 is YFSETQ. The CDR3 here is CASSSDPTATNTEAFF. The CDR3 nucleotides are TGCGCCAGCAGCTCGGACCCAACAGCGACAAACACTGAAGCTTTCTTT.

This clone was observed a single time. This chain joins TRBV29-1 and TRBJ2-5, with a tentative D call TRBD1 (6 bases). In germline, CDR1 is SQVTM, CDR2 ANQGSEA. V shed 7 bases and J shed 2 bases, with 17 bases lying between them. This CDR3 contains 14 residues. This CDR3 reads CSAHRAGVQETQYF. CDR3 nucleotide sequence: TGCAGCGCCCATCGGGCAGGGGTACAAGAGACCCAGTACTTC.

The chain uses TRBV21-1 and TRBJ1-1. TRBV21-1 is marked as a pseudogene. CDR3 length equals 17 residues. The CDR3 sequence is CASSTYRGGPMNTEAFF. The CDR3 bases are TGTGCCAGCAGCACTTACAGGGGAGGGCCTATGAACACTGAAGCTTTCTTT.

The chain carries TRBV7-2 and TRBJ1-1, with D perhaps matching TRBD1 (5 bases). The CDR3 is made up of 14 amino acids. Trimming cost V 1 base and J 7 bases, with 13 bases left between them. Germline V lookup: CDR1 SGHTA, CDR2 FQGNSA. Here the CDR3 DNA reads TGTGCCAGCAGCTTAGGTTTGGGGGTGGGTGAAGCTTTCTTT. Translating gives CASSLGLGVGEAFF.

This clone occurred once. This chain connects TRBV6-5 to TRBJ1-4, with 11 bases fitting TRBD1. Germline trimming cut 5 bases from V and 7 bases from J; bases unmatched to any gene: 3. CDR1 MNHEY and CDR2 SVGAGI come from the germline V gene. The CDR3 covers 14 residues. The CDR3 protein is CASSLDRGPEKLFF. The CDR3 DNA reads as TGTGCCAGCAGTCTGGACAGGGGGCCTGAAAAACTGTTTTTT.

This sequence joins TRBV25-1 and TRBJ2-7; either TRBD1 or TRBD2 may supply D (5 bases each). CDR3 length: 13 amino acids. Per germline, CDR1 MGHDK and CDR2 SYGVNS. V was trimmed by 7 bases and J by 5 bases, leaving 15 bases between them. The CDR3 region has the DNA TGTGCCAGCACCCCTGGGGCGGAGGACGAGCAGTACTTC. It codes for CASTPGAEDEQYF.

This chain's CDR3 is CAWSVRGIETQYF. CDR3 coding DNA: TGTGCCTGGAGTGTACGCGGGATAGAGACCCAGTACTTC. The V gene is TRBV30, the J gene TRBJ2-5, with D perhaps TRBD2 (6 bases). CDR1 and CDR2 (germline): GTSNPN, SVGIG (reference sequence). This CDR3 has 13 residues. Trimming shortened V by 0 bases and J by 4 bases, and 9 bases separated the two germline ends.

In its sample, this clone was seen once. The chain links TRBV28 to TRBJ2-7, with D tentatively TRBD2 (6 bases). This CDR3 has 15 amino acids. V was clipped by 6 bases and J by 2 bases, with 17 bases between them. Germline CDR1 reads MDHEN; CDR2 reads SYDVKM. This chain's CDR3 is CASSRPGTPTYEQYF. CDR3 sequence (DNA): TGTGCCAGCAGCCGCCCCGGGACTCCAACCTACGAGCAGTACTTC.

This chain joins TRBV7-9 and TRBJ2-5, with TRBD2 matching over 12 bases. Trimming at V came to 5 bases and at J to 5 bases, leaving 6 bases not matched to a gene. This CDR3 has 15 amino acids. In germline, CDR1 is SEHNR, CDR2 FQNEAQ (reference sequence). CDR3 bases: TGTGCCAGCAGCCCCCGACTAGCGGGAGCTGAGACCCAGTACTTC. The encoded protein is CASSPRLAGAETQYF.

The rearrangement uses TRBV30 and TRBJ2-3; TRBD1 is a possible D gene (7 bases). The CDR3 contains 14 residues. Trimming cost V 5 bases and J 4 bases, with 16 bases left between them. Looked up from germline, CDR1 is GTSNPN and CDR2 is SVGIG (reference sequence). CDR3 sequence (DNA): TGTGCCTGGGCAAGAGGAGGGGGCGCAGATACGCAGTATTTT. Protein sequence: CAWARGGGADTQYF. The whole variable domain, remainder taken from reference TRBV30 and TRBJ2-3, is SQTIHQWPATLVQPVGSPLSLECTVEGTSNPNLYWYRQAAGRGLQLLFYSVGIGQISSEVPQNLSASRPQDRQFILSSKKLLLSDSGFYLCAWARGGGADTQYFGPGTRLTVL.

The chain uses TRBV5-1 and TRBJ2-3; the match to TRBD2 covers 12 bases. Germline assignment: CDR1 SGHRS and CDR2 YFSETQ. The length of the CDR3 is 18 residues. V shed 0 bases, J shed 9 bases, and the junction held 14 bases outside the gene matches. CDR3 bases: TGCGCCAGCAGCTTGGGACTCCCAGGCGGACTAGCGGGAAGGACGCAGTATTTT. Its protein is CASSLGLPGGLAGRTQYF.

The chain employs TRBV11-3 and TRBJ2-2; TRBD1 matches 9 bases. Germline V gene lookup returns CDR1 SGHNT and CDR2 YENEEA. The CDR3 is made up of 16 amino acids. The junction had 7 bases not matched to a gene; V was cut back by 4 bases and J by 4 bases. Written as DNA, the CDR3 is TGTGCCAGCAGCTCGCCGGGACAGGGTGGCACCGGGGAGCTGTTTTTT. As protein: CASSSPGQGGTGELFF.